What follows are 32 T cell receptor beta chains derived from one specimen sequenced in a study of T-cell memory formation after mild COVID-19. TCRdb re-analysed the 5' RACE reads in MiXCR, keeping a single row per CDR3 protein. The sample has 250,000 to 350,000 distinct CDR3 sequences, roughly an eighth seen once. The sample was PBMCs or a T cell subset sorted from them (not recorded which). Receptors were obtained from a man younger than 35 who had mild COVID-19 (a few samples of this study predate the infection). Cell type and time point are not known.

The sample holds a few counts of this clonotype. V is TRBV4-2 and J is TRBJ2-1; 7 nucleotides match TRBD2. CDR1 and CDR2 (germline): LGHNA, YNFKEQ. Losses at the gene ends were 4 bases for V and 4 bases for J; bases not matched to a gene: 7. The CDR3 has 15 amino acids. The DNA of the CDR3 is TGTGCCAGCAGCCCCAAGGGCGGGGGATACAATGAGCAGTTCTTC. This sequence encodes CASSPKGGGYNEQFF.

In this sample, this clonotype turned up many times. The V and J genes are TRBV12-3 or TRBV12-4 and TRBJ1-2, with D unclear. V dropped 5 bases and J dropped 2 bases, with 12 bases sitting between them. CDR3 length: 14 residues. This CDR3 is CASSLAAGNYGYTF. CDR3 coding DNA: TGTGCCAGCAGTCTCGCCGCTGGGAACTATGGCTACACCTTC.

This clonotype has a handful of counts. The chain recombines TRBV28 with TRBJ1-3, with D unresolved. The CDR3 spans 17 residues. CDR1 is MDHEN, CDR2 SYDVKM, per germline. V was cut by 3 bases and J by 0 bases, with 15 bases left in between. The CDR3 region is CASSLIPARSSGNTIYF. The CDR3 bases are TGTGCCAGCAGTTTGATACCAGCCAGGAGCTCTGGAAACACCATATATTTT.

The V call is TRBV7-2, the J call TRBJ2-6, with D possibly matching TRBD1 (6 bases). CDR3 length equals 14 residues. Trimming removed 1 base at V and 12 bases at J, with 13 bases between. CDR1 SGHTA and CDR2 FQGNSA come from the germline V gene. The DNA for the CDR3 is TGTGCCAGCAGCTTAGAAGGGACAATGACCGTCCTGACTTTC. The encoded protein is CASSLEGTMTVLTF. Together with reference TRBV7-2 and TRBJ2-6, the CDR3 gives the full variable domain: GAGVSQSPSNKVTEKGKDVELRCDPISGHTALYWYRQSLGQGLEFLIYFQGNSAPDKSGLPSDRFSAERTGGSVSTLTIQRTQQEDSAVYLCASSLEGTMTVLTFGAGSRLTVL.

This clonotype was recorded a few times. The chain is built from TRBV20-1 and TRBJ2-1, with D perhaps matching TRBD1 (5 bases). This CDR3 spans 15 amino acids. The germline V gene has CDR1 DFQATT and CDR2 SNEGSKA (reference sequence). V lost 3 bases to trimming and J lost 3 bases, with 15 bases between them. The CDR3 DNA reads TGCAGTGCTAGCGACCCGACAGAAAGCTACAATGAGCAGTTCTTC. Amino acids: CSASDPTESYNEQFF.

V usage is TRBV7-2 and J usage is TRBJ2-7; weak D call: TRBD2 (6 bases). Germline assignment: CDR1 SGHTA and CDR2 FQGNSA. V lost 1 base to trimming and J lost 6 bases, with 19 bases between them. The CDR3 spans 16 residues. This CDR3 is CASSLGLGGYDSEQYV. The CDR3 nucleotides read TGTGCCAGCAGCTTAGGGCTTGGGGGGTATGACTCCGAGCAGTACGTC.

This clonotype has more than one count but fewer than ten. The chain recombines TRBV4-3 with TRBJ2-7, with D possibly being TRBD1 (5 bases). The V end lost 3 bases, the J end lost 3 bases, and 12 bases lay between the germline ends. CDR3 size: 14 residues. The germline CDR1 and CDR2 sequences are LGHNA and YSLEER. The CDR3 reads CASSHILTDYEQYF. Written as DNA, the CDR3 is TGCGCCAGCAGCCACATACTGACAGACTACGAGCAGTACTTC.

The chain is built from TRBV7-9 and TRBJ2-5, with D unresolved. The V gene's germline CDR1 is SEHNR and CDR2 FQNEAQ (reference sequence). The CDR3 is 14 amino acids. Trimming removed 0 bases at V and 5 bases at J, with 10 bases between. CDR3 sequence: CASSLAMASETQYF. Here the CDR3 DNA reads TGTGCCAGCAGCTTAGCGATGGCGTCGGAGACCCAGTACTTC.

This clonotype occurred a few times. The J gene is TRBJ2-6, the V gene TRBV5-4; TRBD2 is a possible D gene (6 bases). V gave up 5 bases and J gave up 4 bases, with 16 bases separating them. The CDR3 is made up of 16 amino acids. Germline CDR1 and CDR2: SGHNT and YYREEE (reference sequence). Here the CDR3 reads CASRPGGSAGANVLTF. CDR3 nucleotides: TGTGCCAGCAGACCCGGGGGATCTGCGGGGGCCAACGTCCTGACTTTC.

This clonotype was seen a handful of times. The chain carries TRBV7-2 and TRBJ1-1; tentative D call: TRBD1 (5 bases). The V gene lost 5 bases and the J gene lost 1 base, with 14 bases spanning the gap. The germline V gene encodes CDR1 SGHTA and CDR2 FQGNSA. CDR3 length: 15 amino acids. DNA for the CDR3: TGTGCCAGCAGCCTGGGGCGGGGGAGGAACACTGAAGCTTTCTTT. Translated: CASSLGRGRNTEAFF.

CDR3 in amino acids: CASSQESFGELFF. As DNA, the CDR3 is TGCGCCAGCAGCCAAGAAAGTTTCGGGGAGCTGTTTTTT. The chain recombines TRBV4-1 with TRBJ2-2; D remains ambiguous. Germline loops: CDR1 MGHRA, CDR2 YSYEKL. This CDR3 contains 13 residues. V lost 0 bases to trimming and J lost 7 bases, with 6 bases between them.

This clonotype was detected a few times. The gene calls are TRBV6-2 or TRBV6-3 and TRBJ1-5; 9 bases agree with TRBD1. Germline-derived CDR1 and CDR2 are MNHEY and SVGEGT. The CDR3 consists of 15 residues. With 10 bases clipped from V and 5 bases from J, the junction kept 12 bases outside the gene matches. The CDR3 protein is CATQSQGAGHQPQHF. CDR3 coding DNA: TGTGCCACCCAGTCACAGGGGGCCGGCCATCAGCCCCAGCATTTT.

This chain uses TRBV10-3 with TRBJ2-1, with 9 bases that match TRBD2. Germline CDR1 reads ENHRY; CDR2 reads SYGVKD. The trim removed 4 bases at V and 7 bases at J, leaving 8 bases unmatched. The CDR3 sequence is 15 residues long. CDR3 DNA sequence: TGTGCCATCAGTGCCAGGGCGGGGGGGCCGAATGAGCAGTTCTTC. Protein product: CAISARAGGPNEQFF.

This clonotype was counted a few times. V gene TRBV7-9 combines with J gene TRBJ2-3; 7 nucleotides agree with TRBD1. Germline CDR1 and CDR2: SEHNR and FQNEAQ (reference sequence). The CDR3 length is 16 residues. Unmatched junction bases numbered 10, after V lost 5 bases and J lost 2 bases. The CDR3 coding sequence is TGTGCCAGCAGCACCCGACAGGGAGCCTCCACAGATACGCAGTATTTT. As protein: CASSTRQGASTDTQYF.

The sample holds a few counts of this clonotype. The J gene is TRBJ2-3, the V gene TRBV4-1; TRBD2 matches at 13 bases. Germline CDR1 and CDR2: MGHRA and YSYEKL. Trimming took 2 bases from V and 4 from J; bases not matched to a gene: 3. This CDR3 region has 16 residues. As DNA, the CDR3 is TGCGCCAGCAGCCAAAGACTAGCGGGGGGCCCAGATACGCAGTATTTT. Its protein product is CASSQRLAGGPDTQYF.

The chain links TRBV27 to TRBJ2-7; maybe TRBD2 (6 bases). The CDR3 runs 13 residues. Germline V gene sequence: CDR1 MNHEY, CDR2 SMNVEV (reference sequence). V was pared by 11 bases and J by 5 bases, with 19 bases between. CDR3 bases: TGTGCCGTGCACGTAGCGGAAATCAACGAGCAGTACGTC. This translates into CAVHVAEINEQYV.

In this sample, this clonotype turned up a few times. The chain combines TRBV7-2 with TRBJ2-5, with 11 bases matching TRBD1. From germline, CDR1 is SGHTA and CDR2 FQGNSA. The CDR3 length is 15 residues. The J segment lost 5 bases and the V segment lost 4 bases, leaving 6 bases of the junction unmatched. In nucleotides, the CDR3 is TGTGCCAGCAGCTCCCGGACAGGGGGCAGGGAGACCCAGTACTTC. Its protein is CASSSRTGGRETQYF. Together with reference TRBV7-2 and TRBJ2-5, the CDR3 gives the full variable domain: GAGVSQSPSNKVTEKGKDVELRCDPISGHTALYWYRQSLGQGLEFLIYFQGNSAPDKSGLPSDRFSAERTGGSVSTLTIQRTQQEDSAVYLCASSSRTGGRETQYFGPGTRLLVL.

The V and J genes are TRBV7-9 and TRBJ1-1; tentatively, D is TRBD1 (6 bases). Trimming took off 5 bases at V and 5 bases at J, with 21 bases between the two ends. The germline V gene has CDR1 SEHNR and CDR2 FQNEAQ (reference sequence). This CDR3 has 16 amino acids. Written as DNA, the CDR3 is TGTGCCAGCAGCCCCCGAGGGGGTGGGGTCGGGACTGAAGCTTTCTTT. It encodes CASSPRGGGVGTEAFF.

This clonotype was seen a handful of times. The chain links TRBV7-3 to TRBJ2-7; 8 bases match TRBD1. Per the germline V gene, CDR1 is SGHTA and CDR2 is FQGTGA. The V gene end was trimmed by 5 bases and the J gene end by 5 bases; junction bases not matched to a gene: 11. The CDR3 length is 15 residues. CDR3 nucleotides: TGTGCCAGCAGCCTTGGACAGGGTACGTCCAACGAGCAGTACTTC. Translated, it gives CASSLGQGTSNEQYF.

V and J are TRBV6-6 and TRBJ2-1; TRBD2 matches 15 bases. The CDR3 covers 15 residues. V was clipped by 5 bases and J by 13 bases; unmatched bases: 9. Germline V gene data show CDR1 as MNHNY and CDR2 as SVGAGI (reference sequence). The CDR3 DNA reads TGTGCCAGCAGTCGCGGGACTAGCGGGGGGCAGGGACAGTTCTTC. Amino acids: CASSRGTSGGQGQFF.

Only a few counts were recorded for this clonotype. The chain has TRBV10-2 and TRBJ1-4; D uncertain. This CDR3 is built from 14 residues. Looked up from germline, CDR1 is WSHSY and CDR2 is SAAADI. V lost 8 bases to trimming and J lost 2 bases, with 12 bases between them. CDR3 nucleotide sequence: TGCGCCAGCCAAAGGTCTTCTACTAATGAAAAACTGTTTTTT. It is translated as CASQRSSTNEKLFF.

This clonotype was seen only a few times. The rearrangement uses TRBV5-4 and TRBJ2-6; D not certain. V was shortened by 6 bases and J by 4 bases, with 8 bases between the two germline ends. Germline CDR1 reads SGHNT; CDR2 reads YYREEE (reference sequence). This CDR3 spans 13 amino acids. The CDR3 sequence: CASKGSGANVLTF. The DNA of the CDR3 is TGTGCCAGCAAGGGCTCCGGGGCCAACGTCCTGACTTTC. Looking up the rest from reference TRBV5-4 and TRBJ2-6 gives the full variable domain: ETGVTQSPTHLIKTRGQQVTLRCSSQSGHNTVSWYQQALGQGPQFIFQYYREEENGRGNFPPRFSGLQFPNYSSELNVNALELDDSALYLCASKGSGANVLTFGAGSRLTVL.

The chain combines TRBV6-6 with TRBJ1-4; possible D gene TRBD1, 5 bases. The CDR3 covers 16 residues. Germline assignment: CDR1 MNHNY and CDR2 SVGAGI (reference sequence). V gave up 0 bases and J gave up 7 bases, with 15 bases separating them. In nucleotides, the CDR3 is TGTGCCAGCAGTTACTCCGGACACCAGAGAGGTGAAAAACTGTTTTTT. This translates into CASSYSGHQRGEKLFF.

This chain connects TRBV29-1 to TRBJ1-5; no definite D call. Germline V gives CDR1 SQVTM, CDR2 ANQGSEA. The ends were cut back, 1 base at V and 6 bases at J, with 1 base in the middle. The CDR3 covers 10 residues. For the CDR3, the DNA is TGCAGCGTTGAAGGTCAGCCCCAGCATTTT. Amino acid sequence: CSVEGQPQHF.

This clonotype was seen only a few times. The CDR3, as DNA: TGTGCCAGCAGCTACATGGAGGGAGGAAACATTCAGTACTTC. Its translation is CASSYMEGGNIQYF. The rearrangement uses TRBV6-5 and TRBJ2-4, with D possibly matching TRBD2 (6 bases). The CDR3 loop spans 14 amino acids. Trimming left V 6 bases short and J 6 bases short, with 15 bases between. The germline CDR1 and CDR2 sequences are MNHEY and SVGAGI.

The chain is built from TRBV7-2 and TRBJ1-1, with TRBD1 matching 7 bases. J was trimmed by 0 bases and V by 7 bases; bases with no gene match: 8. CDR1 and CDR2 from the germline V gene are SGHTA and FQGNSA. The CDR3 length is 15 residues. CDR3 bases: TGTGCCAGCACGGCCCAGGGGGGGATGAACACTGAAGCTTTCTTT. Amino acid sequence: CASTAQGGMNTEAFF.

This chain links TRBV3-1 with TRBJ2-5; 7 positions agree with TRBD1. The CDR3 runs 14 residues. The V gene end was trimmed by 3 bases and the J gene end by 4 bases; junction bases not matched to a gene: 5. Germline V gives CDR1 LGHDT, CDR2 YNNKEL (reference sequence). Here the CDR3 reads CASSHFYRGETQYF. Written as DNA, the CDR3 is TGTGCCAGCAGCCACTTCTACAGGGGAGAGACCCAGTACTTC.

The table lists this clonotype with many counts. The chain has TRBV6-5 and TRBJ2-3, with D uncertain. Trimming took off 6 bases at V and 8 bases at J, with 9 bases between the two ends. The CDR3 sequence is 11 residues long. CDR1 is MNHEY and CDR2 is SVGAGI in the germline V gene. CDR3: CASRQYRTQYF. In nucleotides, the CDR3 is TGTGCCAGCAGGCAATACCGTACGCAGTATTTT.

This clonotype was picked up a small number of times. The V and J genes are TRBV4-1 and TRBJ2-3; D gene ambiguous. Germline CDR1 reads MGHRA; CDR2 reads YSYEKL. The CDR3 has 16 residues. The V end lost 0 bases, the J end lost 3 bases, and 13 bases lay between the germline ends. CDR3 nucleotides: TGCGCCAGCAGCCAAGAATGGGCCCTAGAAACAGATACGCAGTATTTT. Translation: CASSQEWALETDTQYF.

In its sample, this clonotype was seen a few times. The chain combines TRBV20-1 with TRBJ2-3, with 7 bases aligning to TRBD1. The CDR3 is 13 residues long. Germline V CDR1 and CDR2: DFQATT, SNEGSKA (reference sequence). Trimming took 2 bases from V and 4 from J; bases not matched to a gene: 3. The DNA for the CDR3 is TGCAGTGCTAGATCCGACAGGGCAGATACGCAGTATTTT. This translates into CSARSDRADTQYF.

This clonotype was recorded a few times. This rearrangement joins TRBV5-1 to TRBJ2-7; 9 nucleotides match TRBD1. V lost 4 bases to trimming and J lost 6 bases; unmatched junction nucleotides: 5. The CDR3 is 13 residues long. Per the germline V gene, CDR1 is SGHRS and CDR2 is YFSETQ. The CDR3 bases are TGCGCCAGCAGCCTGACAGGGGGGGGCGAGCAGTACGTC. Protein: CASSLTGGGEQYV.

This clonotype appeared a few times. This chain joins TRBV24-1 and TRBJ2-1, with 7 bases fitting TRBD2. The CDR3 runs to 14 residues. The ends lost 1 base at V and 12 bases at J; junction bases unmatched: 8. From germline, CDR1 is KGHDR and CDR2 SFDVKD. CDR3 coding DNA: TGTGCCACCAGTGATTTTTCGGGGGGAGGTGGGCAGTTCTTC. Translating it yields CATSDFSGGGGQFF.